Sequencing of this TCR beta chain was carried out in a study of CD8 T cells in ankylosing spondylitis. Study-wide points: Ankylosing spondylitis blood seemed to carry a telltale TCR beta motif made of several highly homologous variants. Significant enrichment of disease-linked clones was reportedly seen in matched ankylosing spondylitis synovial fluid.

This clonotype turned up a few times. As yet, its antigen is unknown. In TCRdb, the 5' RACE reads were re-called with MiXCR into one record per CDR3 protein. This table has over 400,000 distinct CDR3 sequences, 20% to 30% appearing once. The origin of this receptor is a male donor with ankylosing spondylitis. Sequenced material: blood, either unsorted or a sorted T cell fraction (not recorded which).

CDR3 DNA sequence: TGTGCCAGCAGCACCCGGGACAGGGGAGGAGAGACCCAGTACTTC. Encoded protein: CASSTRDRGGETQYF. The rearrangement joins TRBV3-1 to TRBJ2-5; 10 bases are shared with TRBD1. The trim removed 5 bases at V and 4 bases at J, leaving 7 bases unmatched. Germline V gene data show CDR1 as LGHDT and CDR2 as YNNKEL (reference sequence). The CDR3 is 15 residues long.